In its sample, the clone carrying this T cell receptor beta chain was seen a few times. Its antigen remains unidentified. These data are taken from a study of early T cells in non-severe SARS-CoV-2 infection. Study as a whole: Bulk RNA isolated from unsorted whole blood underwent sequencing; chains were not paired. Overall study results and limits: Using VDJdb, the matching emphasized anti-spike CD8 responses while missing private and CD4 specificities.

TCRdb independently ran MiXCR on the 5' RACE reads; one entry per CDR3 protein. The sample has tens of thousands of distinct CDR3 sequences, 14% seen once. Looked up from germline, CDR1 is LGHNA and CDR2 is YNFKEQ. The V end was cut by 4 bases, the J end by 5 bases, with 11 bases between. The CDR3 runs to 14 residues. This TCR was sampled from an adult who was a healthcare worker with PCR-confirmed SARS-CoV-2 infection or an uninfected control (not recorded which). V and J are TRBV4-2 and TRBJ1-4, with D maybe TRBD1 (6 bases). This specimen was whole blood, taken at baseline. CDR3 coding DNA: TGTGCCAGCAGCCCGACAGGCTCGAATGAAAAACTGTTTTTT. This codes for CASSPTGSNEKLFF.